This T cell receptor beta chain was identified during a study of blood T cell repertoires in COVID-19. For the study at large: Sample material is recorded as cDNA or gDNA derived from T cells, B-cell-depleted T cells, or PBMCs.

The protocol was immunoSEQ multiplex PCR, while the TCRdb copy is restricted to in-frame clones and leaves out a portion. The data contain over 150,000 clones, around 83% of them singletons. Germline V gives CDR1 SGHDN, CDR2 FVKESK. The CDR3 runs 15 residues. Trimming took 0 bases from V and 5 from J; bases not matched to a gene: 7. This receptor was identified in a man aged 35 to 55 who had recovered from COVID-19. The sequenced sample was PBMCs or T cells enriched from blood (not recorded which). The chain carries TRBV14 and TRBJ2-7; 7 bases are a match to TRBD1. The DNA for the CDR3 is TGTGCCAGCAGCCAAGAGGGGCAGGGGGACCACGAGCAGTACTTC. Protein: CASSQEGQGDHEQYF. The full variable domain, its missing parts supplied by reference TRBV14 and TRBJ2-7, is EAGVTQFPSHSVIEKGQTVTLRCDPISGHDNLYWYRRVMGKEIKFLLHFVKESKQDESGMPNNRFLAERTGGTYSTLKVQPAELEDSGVYFCASSQEGQGDHEQYFGPGTRLTVT.